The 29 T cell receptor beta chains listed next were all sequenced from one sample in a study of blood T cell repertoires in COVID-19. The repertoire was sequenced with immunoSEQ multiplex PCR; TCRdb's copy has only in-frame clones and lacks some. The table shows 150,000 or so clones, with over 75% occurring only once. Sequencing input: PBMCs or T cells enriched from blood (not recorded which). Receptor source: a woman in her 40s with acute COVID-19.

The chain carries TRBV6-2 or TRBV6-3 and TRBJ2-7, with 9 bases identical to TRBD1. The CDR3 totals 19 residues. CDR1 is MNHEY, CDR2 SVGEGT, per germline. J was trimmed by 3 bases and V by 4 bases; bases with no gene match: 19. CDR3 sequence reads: CASSSTTDNRGLMIYEQYF. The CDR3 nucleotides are TGTGCCAGCAGTTCGACTACCGATAACAGGGGGCTAATGATCTACGAGCAGTACTTC.

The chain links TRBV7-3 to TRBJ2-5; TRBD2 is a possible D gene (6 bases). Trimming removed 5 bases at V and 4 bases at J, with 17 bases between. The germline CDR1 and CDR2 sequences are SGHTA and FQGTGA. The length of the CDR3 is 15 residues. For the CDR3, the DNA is TGTGCCAGCAGCCCCACCCTAGGAGGGGTAGAGACCCAGTACTTC. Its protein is CASSPTLGGVETQYF.

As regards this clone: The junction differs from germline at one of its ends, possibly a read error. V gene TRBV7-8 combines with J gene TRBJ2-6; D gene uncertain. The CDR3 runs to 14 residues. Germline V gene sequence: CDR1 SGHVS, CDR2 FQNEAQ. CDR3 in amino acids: CVSNDFSGANVLTF. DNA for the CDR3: TGTGTCAGCAACGACTTCTCTGGGGCCAACGTCCTGACTTTC.

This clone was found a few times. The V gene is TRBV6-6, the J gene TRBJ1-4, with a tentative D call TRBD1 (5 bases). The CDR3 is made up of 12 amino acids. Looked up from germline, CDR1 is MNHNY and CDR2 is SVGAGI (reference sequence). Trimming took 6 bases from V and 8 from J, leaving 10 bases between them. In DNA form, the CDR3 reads TGTGCCAGCAGAGGGGTTCAGGAAAAACTGTTTTTT. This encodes CASRGVQEKLFF.

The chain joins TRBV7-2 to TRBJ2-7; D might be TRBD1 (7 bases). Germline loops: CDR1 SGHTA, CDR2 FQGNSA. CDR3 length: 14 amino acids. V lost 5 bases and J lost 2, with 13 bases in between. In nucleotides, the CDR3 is TGTGCCAGCAGCGCGGGACAGCTGACCTACGAGCAGTACTTC. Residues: CASSAGQLTYEQYF.

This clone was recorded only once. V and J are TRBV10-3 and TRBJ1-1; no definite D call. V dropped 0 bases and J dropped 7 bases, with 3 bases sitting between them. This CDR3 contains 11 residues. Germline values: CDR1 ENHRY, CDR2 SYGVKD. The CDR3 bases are TGTGCCATCAGTGAGTCCGGTGAAGCTTTCTTT. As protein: CAISESGEAFF.

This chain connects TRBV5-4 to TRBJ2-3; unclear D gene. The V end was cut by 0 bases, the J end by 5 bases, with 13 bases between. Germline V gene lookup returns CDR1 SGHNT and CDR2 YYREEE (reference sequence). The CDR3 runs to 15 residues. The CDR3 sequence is CASSLDPLGVDTQYF. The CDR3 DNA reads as TGTGCCAGCAGCTTGGACCCTCTAGGTGTAGATACGCAGTATTTT.

The CDR3 region is CASILWGRGRIVGELFF. The CDR3 coding sequence is TGTGCCAGCATCCTATGGGGCCGCGGGAGAATTGTCGGGGAGCTGTTTTTT. The chain carries TRBV7-9 and TRBJ2-2, with 7 bases identical to TRBD2. Germline V gene sequence: CDR1 SEHNR, CDR2 FQNEAQ (reference sequence). This CDR3 region has 17 residues. With 7 bases clipped from V and 7 bases from J, the junction kept 18 bases outside the gene matches.

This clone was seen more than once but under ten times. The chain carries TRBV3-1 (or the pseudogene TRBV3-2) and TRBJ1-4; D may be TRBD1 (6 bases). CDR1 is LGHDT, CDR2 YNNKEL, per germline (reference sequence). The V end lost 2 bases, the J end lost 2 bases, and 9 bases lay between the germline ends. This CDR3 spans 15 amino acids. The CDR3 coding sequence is TGTGCCAGCAGCCAACGGACAGTTACTAATGAAAAACTGTTTTTT. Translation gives CASSQRTVTNEKLFF.

The CDR3 bases are TGTGCCAGCAGCATTAGGACCGGACAGGAAGACTATGGCTACACCTTC. Translating it yields CASSIRTGQEDYGYTF. The chain is built from TRBV4-2 and TRBJ1-2; 7 nucleotides match TRBD1. V was pared by 5 bases and J by 3 bases, with 12 bases of the junction left unmatched. CDR3 length: 16 residues. Germline V gene data show CDR1 as LGHNA and CDR2 as YNFKEQ.

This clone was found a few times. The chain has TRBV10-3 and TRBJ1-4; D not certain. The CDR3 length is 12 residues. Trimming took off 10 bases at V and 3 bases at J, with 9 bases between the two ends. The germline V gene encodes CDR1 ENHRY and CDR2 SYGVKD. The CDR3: CATTLANEKLFF. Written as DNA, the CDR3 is TGTGCCACAACTCTAGCTAATGAAAAACTGTTTTTT.

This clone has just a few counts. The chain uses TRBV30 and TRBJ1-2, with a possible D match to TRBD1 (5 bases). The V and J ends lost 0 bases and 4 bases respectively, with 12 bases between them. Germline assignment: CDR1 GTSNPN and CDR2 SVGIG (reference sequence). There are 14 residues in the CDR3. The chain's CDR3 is CAWSVTTGLYGYTF. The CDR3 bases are TGTGCCTGGAGTGTAACCACAGGCCTCTATGGCTACACCTTC.

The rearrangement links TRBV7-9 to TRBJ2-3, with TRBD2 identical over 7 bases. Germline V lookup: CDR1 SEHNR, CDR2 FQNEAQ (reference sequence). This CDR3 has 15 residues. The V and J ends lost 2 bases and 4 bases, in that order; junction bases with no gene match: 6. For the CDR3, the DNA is TGTGCCAGCAGCTTAACCGGGAGGACATCAGATACGCAGTATTTT. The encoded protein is CASSLTGRTSDTQYF.

The CDR3 region is CASSGILSYEQYF. The DNA of the CDR3 is TGTGCCAGCTCAGGGATCCTCTCCTACGAGCAGTACTTC. The chain employs TRBV6-5 and TRBJ2-7; possibly TRBD1 for D (5 bases). The CDR3 extends over 13 amino acids. Trimming took 8 bases from V and 0 from J, leaving 11 bases between them. Germline V gene lookup returns CDR1 MNHEY and CDR2 SVGAGI.

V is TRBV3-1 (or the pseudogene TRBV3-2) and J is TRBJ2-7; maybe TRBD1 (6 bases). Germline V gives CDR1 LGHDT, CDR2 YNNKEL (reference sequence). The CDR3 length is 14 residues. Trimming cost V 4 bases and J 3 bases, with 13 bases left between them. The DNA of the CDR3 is TGTGCCAGCAGCCCCGCGACAGGTTACTACGAGCAGTACTTC. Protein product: CASSPATGYYEQYF.

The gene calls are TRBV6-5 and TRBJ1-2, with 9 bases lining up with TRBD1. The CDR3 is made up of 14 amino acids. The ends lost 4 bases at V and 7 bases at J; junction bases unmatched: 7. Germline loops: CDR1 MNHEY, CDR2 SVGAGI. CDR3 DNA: TGTGCCAGCAGTTCACAGGGGGCGCTTGGTGGCTACACCTTC. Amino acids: CASSSQGALGGYTF.

CDR3: CSVEEGSLYEQYF. CDR3 DNA: TGCAGCGTTGAAGAGGGTAGCCTTTACGAGCAGTACTTC. The V and J genes are TRBV29-1 and TRBJ2-7; D is unclear. The CDR3 loop spans 13 amino acids. Looked up from germline, CDR1 is SQVTM and CDR2 is ANQGSEA. V lost 0 bases and J 4 bases, leaving 10 bases between the germline ends.

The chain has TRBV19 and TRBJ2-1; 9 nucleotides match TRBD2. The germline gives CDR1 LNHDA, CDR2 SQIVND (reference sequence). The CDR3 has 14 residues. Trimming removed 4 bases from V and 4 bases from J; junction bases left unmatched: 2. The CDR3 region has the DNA TGTGCCAGTAGTAGCGGGAGGGATTACAATGAGCAGTTCTTC. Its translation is CASSSGRDYNEQFF.

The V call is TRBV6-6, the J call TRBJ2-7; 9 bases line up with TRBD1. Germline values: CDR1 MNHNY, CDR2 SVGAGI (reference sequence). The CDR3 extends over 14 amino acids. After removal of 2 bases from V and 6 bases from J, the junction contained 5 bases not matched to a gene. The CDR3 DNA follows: TGTGCCAGCAGTTACGGGACAGGGACTGCCGAGCAGTACTTC. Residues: CASSYGTGTAEQYF.

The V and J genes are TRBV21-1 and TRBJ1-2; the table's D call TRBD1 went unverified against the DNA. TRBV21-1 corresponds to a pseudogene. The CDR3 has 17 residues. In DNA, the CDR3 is TGTGCCAGCAGCAAACGTCGGGGACAGGGCTTTAACTATGGCTACACCTTC. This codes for CASSKRRGQGFNYGYTF.

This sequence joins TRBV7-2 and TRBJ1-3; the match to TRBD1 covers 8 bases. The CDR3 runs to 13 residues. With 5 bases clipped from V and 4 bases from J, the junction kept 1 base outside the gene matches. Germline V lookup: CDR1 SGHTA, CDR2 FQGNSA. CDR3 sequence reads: CASSRDRGNTIYF. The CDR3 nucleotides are TGTGCCAGCAGCCGGGACAGGGGAAACACCATATATTTT.

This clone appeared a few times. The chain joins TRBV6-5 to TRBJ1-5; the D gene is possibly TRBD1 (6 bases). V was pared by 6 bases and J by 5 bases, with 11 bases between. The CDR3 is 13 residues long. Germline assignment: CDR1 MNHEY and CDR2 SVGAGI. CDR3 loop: CASRQGRDQPQHF. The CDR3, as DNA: TGTGCCAGCAGACAGGGAAGGGATCAGCCCCAGCATTTT.

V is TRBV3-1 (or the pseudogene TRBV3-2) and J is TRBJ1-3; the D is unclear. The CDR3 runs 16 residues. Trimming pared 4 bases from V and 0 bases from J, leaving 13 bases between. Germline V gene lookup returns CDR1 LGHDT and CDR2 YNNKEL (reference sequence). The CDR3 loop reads CASSRIGGSSGNTIYF. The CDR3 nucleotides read TGTGCCAGCAGCCGAATCGGAGGAAGCTCTGGAAACACCATATATTTT.

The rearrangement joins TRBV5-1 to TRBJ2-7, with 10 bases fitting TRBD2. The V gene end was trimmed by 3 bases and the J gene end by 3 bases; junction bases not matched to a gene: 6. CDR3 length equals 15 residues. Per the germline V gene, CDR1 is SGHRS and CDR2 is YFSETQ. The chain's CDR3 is CASSSDPSGSYEQYF. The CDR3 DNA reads TGCGCCAGCAGCTCCGACCCTAGCGGGAGCTACGAGCAGTACTTC.

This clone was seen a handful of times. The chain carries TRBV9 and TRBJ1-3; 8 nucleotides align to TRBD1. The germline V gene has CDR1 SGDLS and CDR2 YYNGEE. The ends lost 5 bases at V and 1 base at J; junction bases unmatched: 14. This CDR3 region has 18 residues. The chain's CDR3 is CASSEDRAFSGSGNTIYF. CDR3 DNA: TGTGCCAGCAGTGAGGACAGGGCCTTCTCTGGGTCTGGAAACACCATATATTTT.

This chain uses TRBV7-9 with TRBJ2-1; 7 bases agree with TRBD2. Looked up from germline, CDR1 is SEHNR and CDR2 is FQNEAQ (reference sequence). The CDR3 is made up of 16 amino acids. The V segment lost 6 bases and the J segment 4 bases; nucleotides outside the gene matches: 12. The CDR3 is CASSPPASGRYNEQFF. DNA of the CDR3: TGTGCCAGCAGTCCCCCCGCATCCGGGAGGTACAATGAGCAGTTCTTC.

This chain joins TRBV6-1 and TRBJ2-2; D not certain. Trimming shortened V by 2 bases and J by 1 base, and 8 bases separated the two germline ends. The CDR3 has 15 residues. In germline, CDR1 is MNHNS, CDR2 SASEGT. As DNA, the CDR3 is TGTGCCAGCAGTGAAAGACAAGGGAACACCGGGGAGCTGTTTTTT. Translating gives CASSERQGNTGELFF.

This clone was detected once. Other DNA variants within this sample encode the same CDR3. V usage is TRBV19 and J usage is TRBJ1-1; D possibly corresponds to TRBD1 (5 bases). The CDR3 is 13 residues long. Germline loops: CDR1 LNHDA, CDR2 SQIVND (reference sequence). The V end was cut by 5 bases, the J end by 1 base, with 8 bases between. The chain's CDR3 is CASSRTGNTEAFF. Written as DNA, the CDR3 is TGTGCCAGTAGTCGAACAGGGAACACTGAAGCTTTCTTT.

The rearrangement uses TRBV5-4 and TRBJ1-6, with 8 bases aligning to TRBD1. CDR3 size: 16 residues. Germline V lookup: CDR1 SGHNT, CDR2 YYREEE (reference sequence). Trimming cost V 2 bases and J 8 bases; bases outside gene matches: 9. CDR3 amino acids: CASSLKTGAMDSPLHF. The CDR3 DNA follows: TGTGCCAGCAGCTTAAAGACAGGGGCGATGGATTCACCCCTCCACTTT.